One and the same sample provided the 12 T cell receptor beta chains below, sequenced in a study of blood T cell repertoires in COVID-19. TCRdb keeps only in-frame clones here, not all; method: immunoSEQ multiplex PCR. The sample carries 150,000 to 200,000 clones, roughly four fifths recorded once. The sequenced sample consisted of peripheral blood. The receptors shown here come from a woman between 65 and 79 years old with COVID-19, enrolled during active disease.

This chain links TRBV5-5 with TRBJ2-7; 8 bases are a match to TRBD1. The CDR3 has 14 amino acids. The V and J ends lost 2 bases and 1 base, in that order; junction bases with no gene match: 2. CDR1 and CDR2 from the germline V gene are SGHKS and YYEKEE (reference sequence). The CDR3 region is CASSLQGGSYEQYF. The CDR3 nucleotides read TGTGCCAGCAGCTTACAGGGGGGATCCTACGAGCAGTACTTC.

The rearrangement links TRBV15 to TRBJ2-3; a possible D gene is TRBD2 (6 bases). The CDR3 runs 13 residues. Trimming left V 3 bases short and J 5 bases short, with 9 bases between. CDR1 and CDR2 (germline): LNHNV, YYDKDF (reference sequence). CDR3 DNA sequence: TGTGCCACCAGCAGCGGGAGCGGAGATACGCAGTATTTT. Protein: CATSSGSGDTQYF. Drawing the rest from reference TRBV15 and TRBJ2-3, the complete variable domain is DAMVIQNPRYQVTQFGKPVTLSCSQTLNHNVMYWYQQKSSQAPKLLFHYYDKDFNNEADTPDNFQSRRPNTSFCFLDIRSPGLGDTAMYLCATSSGSGDTQYFGPGTRLTVL.

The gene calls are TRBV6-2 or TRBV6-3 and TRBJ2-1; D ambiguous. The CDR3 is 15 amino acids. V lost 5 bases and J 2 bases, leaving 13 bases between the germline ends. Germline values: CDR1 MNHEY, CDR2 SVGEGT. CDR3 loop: CASSDRSSPYNEQFF. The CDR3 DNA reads TGTGCCAGCAGTGATCGGTCCTCCCCCTACAATGAGCAGTTCTTC.

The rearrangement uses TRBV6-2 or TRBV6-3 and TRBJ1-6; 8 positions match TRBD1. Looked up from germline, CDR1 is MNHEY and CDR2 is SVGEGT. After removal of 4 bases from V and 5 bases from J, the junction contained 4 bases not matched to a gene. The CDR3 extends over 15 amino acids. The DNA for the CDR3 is TGTGCCAGCAGTTCAGGGACAGGTGATAATTCACCCCTCCACTTT. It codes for CASSSGTGDNSPLHF.

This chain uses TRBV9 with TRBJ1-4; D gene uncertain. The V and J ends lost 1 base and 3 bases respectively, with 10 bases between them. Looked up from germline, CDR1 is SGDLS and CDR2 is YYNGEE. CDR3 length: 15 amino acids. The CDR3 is CASSVTSHPNEKLFF. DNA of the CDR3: TGTGCCAGCAGCGTAACATCCCACCCTAATGAAAAACTGTTTTTT.

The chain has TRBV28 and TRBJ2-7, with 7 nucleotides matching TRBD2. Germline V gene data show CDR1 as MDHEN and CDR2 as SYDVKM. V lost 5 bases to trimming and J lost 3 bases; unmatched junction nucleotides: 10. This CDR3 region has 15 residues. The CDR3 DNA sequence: TGTGCCAGCAGTCCTTCTGGAGCGGGGTACTACGAGCAGTACTTC. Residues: CASSPSGAGYYEQYF.

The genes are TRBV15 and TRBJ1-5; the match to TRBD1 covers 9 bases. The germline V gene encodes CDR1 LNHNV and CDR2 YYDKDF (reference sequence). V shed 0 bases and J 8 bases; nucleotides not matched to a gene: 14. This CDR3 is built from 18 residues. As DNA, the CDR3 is TGTGCCACCAGCAGAGATCTCGATTGGACAGGGGACATCAAGCCCCAGCATTTT. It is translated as CATSRDLDWTGDIKPQHF.

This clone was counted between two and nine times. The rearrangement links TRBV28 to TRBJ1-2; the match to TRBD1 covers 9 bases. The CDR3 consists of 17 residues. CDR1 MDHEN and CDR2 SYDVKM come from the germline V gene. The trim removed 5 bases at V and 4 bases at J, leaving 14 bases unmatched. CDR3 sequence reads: CASSPIPGQGGAYGYTF. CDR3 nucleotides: TGTGCCAGCAGTCCAATCCCGGGACAGGGAGGCGCCTATGGCTACACCTTC.

The CDR3 sequence is CASKTGGRSYEQYF. The CDR3 region has the DNA TGTGCCAGCAAAACTGGCGGGAGATCCTACGAGCAGTACTTC. The chain uses TRBV7-2 and TRBJ2-7; TRBD2 agrees at 7 bases. Unmatched junction bases numbered 7, after V lost 7 bases and J lost 1 base. The CDR3 has 14 residues. CDR1 SGHTA and CDR2 FQGNSA come from the germline V gene.

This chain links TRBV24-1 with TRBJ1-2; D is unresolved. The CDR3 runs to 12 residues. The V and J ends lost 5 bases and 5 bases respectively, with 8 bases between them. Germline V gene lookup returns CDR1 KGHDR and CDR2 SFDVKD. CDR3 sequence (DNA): TGTGCCACCAGTGCCATCGGGTATGGCTACACCTTC. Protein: CATSAIGYGYTF.

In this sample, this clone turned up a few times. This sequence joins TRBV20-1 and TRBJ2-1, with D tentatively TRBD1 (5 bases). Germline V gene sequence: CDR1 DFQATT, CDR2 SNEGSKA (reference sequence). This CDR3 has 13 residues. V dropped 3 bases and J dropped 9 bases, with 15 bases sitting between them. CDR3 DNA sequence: TGCAGTGCTAGTAGGGGCTCCCTGAGTGAGCAGTTCTTC. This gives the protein CSASRGSLSEQFF.

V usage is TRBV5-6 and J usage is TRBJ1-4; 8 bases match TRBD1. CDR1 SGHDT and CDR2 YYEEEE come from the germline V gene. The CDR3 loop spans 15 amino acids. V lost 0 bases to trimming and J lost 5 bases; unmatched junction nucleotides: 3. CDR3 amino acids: CASSLGTGRNEKLFF. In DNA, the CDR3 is TGTGCCAGCAGCTTGGGGACAGGGCGCAATGAAAAACTGTTTTTT.